These T cell receptor beta chains were read from a single sample in a study of blood T cell repertoires in COVID-19. TCRdb's copy holds only in-frame clones and misses some; the assay was immunoSEQ multiplex PCR. This table has roughly 150,000 clones, 85% to 90% appearing once. The specimen was peripheral blood. These receptors originate from a man aged 18 to 29 with COVID-19, enrolled during active disease. Each CDR3 is given with its conserved first and last residue. D genes are given only for firm matches. Not every row has a clone size; where given, it reads once, few, many or a size class.

V	size	J	D	DNA	CDR3
TRBV6-5	few	TRBJ2-3	NA	TGTGCCAGCAGTTACGCAGGCACAGATACGCAGTATTTT	CASSYAGTDTQYF
TRBV2	NA	TRBJ2-1	TRBD2	TGTGCCAGCAGTGGGACTAGCGCGGGGACCTACAATGAGCAGTTCTTC	CASSGTSAGTYNEQFF
TRBV5-1	NA	TRBJ2-1	TRBD2	TGCGCCAGCAGGAGGACTAGCGGGAGCTTTTACAATGAGCAGTTCTTC	CASRRTSGSFYNEQFF
TRBV27	NA	TRBJ1-6	TRBD1	TGTGCCAGCACCGCGACAGGGGGAAATTCACCCCTCCACTTT	CASTATGGNSPLHF
TRBV7-2	once	TRBJ2-7	NA	TGTGCCAGCAGCCCCAATGGGGGGGGCGGTCGCTCCTACGAGCAGTACTTC	CASSPNGGGGRSYEQYF
TRBV5-1	NA	TRBJ1-5	TRBD1	TGCGCCAGCAGCATGGGACAGGCGGATCAGCCCCAGCATTTT	CASSMGQADQPQHF
TRBV13	NA	TRBJ2-3	TRBD1	TGTGCCAGCAGCTCGGGACAGGGGACAGATACGCAGTATTTT	CASSSGQGTDTQYF
TRBV4-3	once	TRBJ2-4	TRBD2	TGCGCCAGCAGCCAGGGACTAGGGCTAGCCAAAAACATTCAGTACTTC	CASSQGLGLAKNIQYF
TRBV19	NA	TRBJ2-1	NA	TGTGCCAGTAGTATAGATCAAGCGAGGCACAATGAGCAGTTCTTC	CASSIDQARHNEQFF
TRBV3-1/TRBV3-2	NA	TRBJ2-1	TRBD2	TGTGCCAGCAGCAGAGCGGGAGCCTCCTACAATGAGCAGTTCTTC	CASSRAGASYNEQFF
TRBV12-3/TRBV12-4	NA	TRBJ2-2	TRBD1	TGTGCCAGCAGTCCAGGGGGCACCGGGGAGCTGTTTTTT	CASSPGGTGELFF
TRBV5-1	NA	TRBJ2-1	NA	TGCGCCAGCAGCTTGGCGGCTAGCAGAAGCTCCTACAATGAGCAGTTCTTC	CASSLAASRSSYNEQFF
TRBV25-1	NA	TRBJ2-7	TRBD1	TGTGCCAGCAGTGAACGGGACAGATTCAGGCAGTACTTC	CASSERDRFRQYF
TRBV6-2/TRBV6-3	once	TRBJ2-7	NA	TGTGCCAGCAGCCCCAGCGGCTACGAGCAGTACTTC	CASSPSGYEQYF